This T cell receptor (beta chain) stems from a study of blood T cell repertoires in COVID-19. Clones were read by immunoSEQ multiplex PCR, and TCRdb kept only the in-frame ones, dropping some. Among roughly 150,000 clones listed, 82% were seen once. Germline CDR1 reads KGHDR; CDR2 reads SFDVKD. J was trimmed by 1 base and V by 4 bases; bases with no gene match: 21. The CDR3 is 21 residues long. This clone was recorded once. The source of this sequence is a woman at least 80 years old with acute or convalescent COVID-19. The material sequenced was peripheral blood. The chain couples TRBV24-1 to TRBJ1-3, with 7 bases fitting TRBD1. CDR3 DNA: TGTGCCACCAGTGAGAGGACCCACAGGGGTTATAGGGAGATATCTGGAAACACCATATATTTT. Translation: CATSERTHRGYREISGNTIYF.